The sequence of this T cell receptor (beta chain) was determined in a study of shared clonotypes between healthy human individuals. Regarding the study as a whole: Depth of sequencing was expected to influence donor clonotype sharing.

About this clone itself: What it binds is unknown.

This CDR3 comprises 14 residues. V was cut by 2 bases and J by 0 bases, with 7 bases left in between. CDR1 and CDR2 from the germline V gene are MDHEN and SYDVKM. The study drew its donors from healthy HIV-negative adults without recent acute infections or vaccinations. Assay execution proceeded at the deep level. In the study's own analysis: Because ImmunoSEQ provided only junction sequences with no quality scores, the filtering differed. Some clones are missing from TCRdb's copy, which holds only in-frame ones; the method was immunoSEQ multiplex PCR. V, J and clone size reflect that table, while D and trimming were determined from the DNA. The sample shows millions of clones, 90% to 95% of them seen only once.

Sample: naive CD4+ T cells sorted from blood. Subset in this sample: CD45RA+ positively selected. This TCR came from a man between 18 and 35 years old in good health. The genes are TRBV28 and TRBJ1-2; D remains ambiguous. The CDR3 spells CASSLRTPNYGYTF. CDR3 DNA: TGTGCCAGCAGTTTAAGGACCCCTAACTATGGCTACACCTTC.